A single sample gave rise to the 32 T cell receptor beta chains below, sequenced in a study of blood T cell repertoires in COVID-19. Produced via immunoSEQ multiplex PCR; TCRdb's table is partial and in-frame only. The repertoire holds 90,000 to 130,000 clones, 80% to 90% seen once, with 2.4% in the top ten. The sample consisted of peripheral blood. The receptors stem from a human donor in a cohort sampled during active COVID-19.

This clone showed up just once. The gene calls are TRBV19 and TRBJ1-1; D remains unclear. The germline V gene encodes CDR1 LNHDA and CDR2 SQIVND (reference sequence). Between the trimmed V and J ends, which lost 7 bases and 1 base, there was a span of 13 bases. This CDR3 has 14 amino acids. The CDR3 sequence is CASIVRASNTEAFF. The CDR3 region has the DNA TGTGCCAGTATAGTACGAGCGTCGAACACTGAAGCTTTCTTT.

The chain joins TRBV10-3 to TRBJ2-3, with 9 nucleotides matching TRBD1. V lost 3 bases and J lost 3; bases outside the gene matches: 4. Germline V gives CDR1 ENHRY, CDR2 SYGVKD. CDR3 length: 15 residues. The CDR3 here is CAISDDRGLTDTQYF. The CDR3, as DNA: TGTGCCATCAGTGATGACAGGGGGTTGACAGATACGCAGTATTTT.

The chain has TRBV19 and TRBJ2-7; 10 bases map to TRBD1. Per the germline V gene, CDR1 is LNHDA and CDR2 is SQIVND (reference sequence). The junction had 2 bases not matched to a gene; V was cut back by 3 bases and J by 3 bases. This CDR3 contains 14 residues. The CDR3 DNA follows: TGTGCCAGTAGTATGACAGGGGGCGGCTACGAGCAGTACTTC. This codes for CASSMTGGGYEQYF.

Points on this clone: An end of the junction does not agree with germline; a read error may underlie this. This chain links TRBV7-9 with TRBJ2-3, with TRBD2 matching over 9 bases. This CDR3 has 16 amino acids. From germline, CDR1 is SEHNR and CDR2 FQNEAQ (reference sequence). CDR3 bases: TGTGCCAGCAGCTCAAGCCTAGCGGGAAGCAAAGATACGCAGTATTTT. It yields the protein CASSSSLAGSKDTQYF.

The chain links TRBV28 to TRBJ2-6; 12 nucleotides agree with TRBD1. Per germline, CDR1 MDHEN and CDR2 SYDVKM. The CDR3 covers 20 residues. The ends lost 6 bases at V and 0 bases at J; junction bases unmatched: 12. The CDR3 DNA reads as TGTGCCAGCAGACCGTTCCGGGACAGGGGGCTTTACTCTGGGGCCAACGTCCTGACTTTC. Amino acid sequence: CASRPFRDRGLYSGANVLTF. The full variable domain, completed using reference TRBV28 and TRBJ2-6, is DVKVTQSSRYLVKRTGEKVFLECVQDMDHENMFWYRQDPGLGLRLIYFSYDVKMKEKGDIPEGYSVSREKKERFSLILESASTNQTSMYLCASRPFRDRGLYSGANVLTFGAGSRLTVL.

The V gene is TRBV5-4, the J gene TRBJ2-7; perhaps TRBD1 as D (6 bases). The V gene's germline CDR1 is SGHNT and CDR2 YYREEE (reference sequence). Trimming took off 7 bases at V and 1 base at J, with 12 bases between the two ends. The CDR3 is 13 residues long. CDR3 in DNA: TGTGCCAGCCGAATGACAGGATCCTACGAGCAGTACTTC. Translation: CASRMTGSYEQYF.

This clone was observed a handful of times. The sample contains more than one DNA sequence encoding this CDR3. V gene TRBV3-1 (or the pseudogene TRBV3-2) combines with J gene TRBJ2-3; 9 bases are a match to TRBD1. The V gene end was trimmed by 1 base and the J gene end by 1 base; junction bases not matched to a gene: 0. The CDR3 extends over 15 amino acids. CDR1 is LGHDT, CDR2 YNNKEL, per germline (reference sequence). As DNA, the CDR3 is TGTGCCAGCAGCCAAGGGACAGGGGGCACAGATACGCAGTATTTT. Translating it yields CASSQGTGGTDTQYF.

The CDR3 sequence is CASSFSSVTNTGELFF. The CDR3, as DNA: TGTGCCAGCAGCTTTTCTTCCGTGACAAACACCGGGGAGCTGTTTTTT. V and J are TRBV7-9 and TRBJ2-2; no clear D. CDR3 length equals 16 residues. With 3 bases removed from V and 2 bases from J, the gap between germline ends came to 13 bases. The germline V gene encodes CDR1 SEHNR and CDR2 FQNEAQ (reference sequence).

This clone was observed a handful of times. J is TRBJ2-1 and V is TRBV20-1; D is ambiguous. V was shortened by 1 base and J by 5 bases, with 3 bases between the two germline ends. The CDR3 is 11 residues long. Germline V gene lookup returns CDR1 DFQATT and CDR2 SNEGSKA (reference sequence). The CDR3 sequence: CSARGDNEQFF. The CDR3 nucleotides are TGCAGTGCTAGAGGAGACAATGAGCAGTTCTTC.

This clone came up once. The chain's CDR3 is CASSIRGGTDTQYF. CDR3 bases: TGTGCCAGTAGTATTAGAGGGGGAACAGATACGCAGTATTTT. V is TRBV19 and J is TRBJ2-3; tentatively, D is TRBD1 (6 bases). The CDR3 runs to 14 residues. Trimming removed 3 bases at V and 3 bases at J, with 10 bases between. Germline assignment: CDR1 LNHDA and CDR2 SQIVND (reference sequence).

This clone appeared a few times. The chain is built from TRBV25-1 and TRBJ2-2; D is undetermined. The V gene's germline CDR1 is MGHDK and CDR2 SYGVNS. Trimming took 4 bases from V and 7 from J, leaving 10 bases between them. There are 13 residues in the CDR3. CDR3 sequence reads: CASSGPRGGELFF. The CDR3 DNA is TGTGCCAGCAGTGGGCCCCGTGGCGGGGAGCTGTTTTTT.

The rearrangement joins TRBV28 to TRBJ2-3; 11 nucleotides align to TRBD1. Germline CDR1 is MDHEN and CDR2 is SYDVKM. V shed 2 bases and J 6 bases; nucleotides not matched to a gene: 7. This CDR3 has 16 residues. The CDR3 loop is CASSLVGQGDYDTQYF. CDR3 bases: TGTGCCAGCAGTTTAGTGGGACAGGGGGATTACGATACGCAGTATTTT.

The chain couples TRBV20-1 to TRBJ2-7; maybe TRBD2 (5 bases). The CDR3 is 10 amino acids. Trimming took off 3 bases at V and 9 bases at J, with 9 bases between the two ends. Looked up from germline, CDR1 is DFQATT and CDR2 is SNEGSKA (reference sequence). The CDR3 reads CSARREAQYF. In DNA, the CDR3 is TGCAGTGCTAGGAGGGAAGCGCAGTACTTC.

The CDR3 DNA reads TGTGCCAGCAGTCGACAGGGGGCTAAAGGCTACACCTTC. As protein: CASSRQGAKGYTF. The J gene is TRBJ1-2, the V gene TRBV12-3 or TRBV12-4; 10 bases align to TRBD1. J gave up 8 bases and V 5 bases, and 5 bases lay outside the gene matches. CDR3 length: 13 amino acids.

V and J are TRBV10-2 and TRBJ2-3; 9 positions agree with TRBD2. Germline V gene data show CDR1 as WSHSY and CDR2 as SAAADI. Trimming removed 6 bases from V and 0 bases from J; junction bases left unmatched: 10. The CDR3 runs to 17 residues. The CDR3: CASRGLGGRASTDTQYF. Here the CDR3 DNA reads TGCGCCAGCAGGGGACTGGGCGGGAGGGCTAGCACAGATACGCAGTATTTT.

Only one count was recorded for this clone. V is TRBV6-4 and J is TRBJ1-2, with D possibly matching TRBD1 (6 bases). V was shortened by 0 bases and J by 4 bases, with 15 bases between the two germline ends. CDR3 size: 16 residues. The germline V gene has CDR1 MRHNA and CDR2 SNTAGT. DNA for the CDR3: TGTGCCAGCAGTGACTCCTCAGGGGCCGGATCCTATGGCTACACCTTC. Translation: CASSDSSGAGSYGYTF.

The chain carries TRBV2 and TRBJ1-4; no clear D gene. The length of the CDR3 is 16 residues. Trimming shortened V by 3 bases and J by 6 bases, and 17 bases separated the two germline ends. Germline loops: CDR1 SNHLY, CDR2 FYNNEI. The chain's CDR3 is CASSDSTSVEYEKLFF. CDR3 bases: TGTGCCAGCAGTGATTCGACCTCAGTGGAGTATGAAAAACTGTTTTTT.

This clone was found once. This chain uses TRBV7-2 with TRBJ2-3; perhaps TRBD2 as D (6 bases). The V end was cut by 3 bases, the J end by 0 bases, with 7 bases between. This CDR3 region has 14 residues. The germline V gene encodes CDR1 SGHTA and CDR2 FQGNSA. This CDR3 reads CASSLGLSTDTQYF. CDR3 sequence (DNA): TGTGCCAGCAGCTTGGGACTTAGCACAGATACGCAGTATTTT.

This clone was detected a few times. The chain links TRBV10-3 to TRBJ1-2; TRBD1 is a possible D gene (5 bases). The CDR3 runs to 13 residues. Trimming shortened V by 6 bases and J by 7 bases, and 15 bases separated the two germline ends. Per the germline V gene, CDR1 is ENHRY and CDR2 is SYGVKD. This chain's CDR3 is CAIRQQGAFGYTF. The CDR3 DNA follows: TGTGCCATCAGACAGCAGGGTGCGTTTGGCTACACCTTC.

This clone was observed a few times. The chain links TRBV25-1 to TRBJ2-5; 7 bases agree with TRBD1. Looked up from germline, CDR1 is MGHDK and CDR2 is SYGVNS. This CDR3 is 15 amino acids long. With V trimmed by 5 bases and J by 0 bases, 6 bases remained unmatched. The CDR3 DNA reads as TGTGCCAGCAGTTCCGGGACAGTAAACCAAGAGACCCAGTACTTC. It translates to CASSSGTVNQETQYF.

The rearrangement joins TRBV29-1 to TRBJ1-1, with TRBD1 matching 7 bases. V lost 7 bases and J lost 0; bases outside the gene matches: 11. Germline CDR1 SQVTM, CDR2 ANQGSEA. This CDR3 comprises 15 residues. The chain's CDR3 is CSAGGPDSLNTEAFF. Written as DNA, the CDR3 is TGCAGCGCAGGGGGACCAGACAGTCTGAACACTGAAGCTTTCTTT.

The chain recombines TRBV29-1 with TRBJ2-1, with TRBD2 identical over 13 bases. The V and J ends lost 1 base and 9 bases, in that order; junction bases with no gene match: 3. Germline V lookup: CDR1 SQVTM, CDR2 ANQGSEA. The CDR3 contains 14 residues. The CDR3 loop is CSVEGLAGGLEQFF. The CDR3 coding sequence is TGCAGCGTTGAAGGACTAGCGGGAGGACTTGAGCAGTTCTTC.

V gene TRBV6-4 combines with J gene TRBJ2-3, with a possible D match to TRBD1 (5 bases). The CDR3 totals 12 residues. CDR1 is MRHNA, CDR2 SNTAGT, per germline. Trimming left V 4 bases short and J 6 bases short, with 8 bases between. The CDR3 region has the DNA TGTGCCAGCAGTGCCCAGGGTGATACGCAGTATTTT. Protein sequence: CASSAQGDTQYF.

The rearrangement links TRBV28 to TRBJ1-2, with D maybe TRBD1 (5 bases). CDR3 size: 12 residues. Germline-derived CDR1 and CDR2 are MDHEN and SYDVKM. Trimming shortened V by 8 bases and J by 5 bases, and 12 bases separated the two germline ends. The CDR3 bases are TGTGCCAGCTCGAAGGGGACTTATGGCTACACCTTC. Protein: CASSKGTYGYTF.

This clone was seen a handful of times. CDR3 DNA sequence: TGTGCCAGCAATCCGTGGGAGGGTCGGGGAAACACCATATATTTT. Encoded protein: CASNPWEGRGNTIYF. The rearrangement links TRBV6-6 to TRBJ1-3, with no clear D. This CDR3 has 15 residues. Germline CDR1 and CDR2: MNHNY and SVGAGI (reference sequence). V dropped 7 bases and J dropped 4 bases, with 17 bases sitting between them.

In its sample, this clone was seen once. V gene TRBV6-5 combines with J gene TRBJ1-2, with D possibly matching TRBD1 (6 bases). Germline CDR1 is MNHEY and CDR2 is SVGAGI. The CDR3 is made up of 12 amino acids. V lost 4 bases and J lost 4, with 7 bases in between. The CDR3 is CASSSGAYGYTF. For the CDR3, the DNA is TGTGCCAGCAGTTCAGGGGCCTATGGCTACACCTTC.

This rearrangement joins TRBV24-1 to TRBJ2-1; 10 bases are shared with TRBD1. The CDR3 contains 16 residues. Unmatched junction bases numbered 6, after V lost 3 bases and J lost 5 bases. The germline CDR1 and CDR2 sequences are KGHDR and SFDVKD. The CDR3: CATSDRGQGVDNEQFF. CDR3 sequence (DNA): TGTGCCACCAGTGATCGTGGACAGGGGGTCGACAATGAGCAGTTCTTC.

The V call is TRBV11-3, the J call TRBJ2-3; D might be TRBD1 (6 bases). This CDR3 has 15 amino acids. V was shortened by 1 base and J by 5 bases, with 13 bases between the two germline ends. The V gene's germline CDR1 is SGHNT and CDR2 YENEEA. The CDR3 reads CASSLGWQGIDTQYF. In DNA, the CDR3 is TGTGCCAGCAGCTTAGGATGGCAGGGGATAGATACGCAGTATTTT.

The chain uses TRBV7-9 and TRBJ2-5; 7 bases agree with TRBD2. J was trimmed by 3 bases and V by 0 bases; bases with no gene match: 1. Germline CDR1 is SEHNR and CDR2 is FQNEAQ (reference sequence). CDR3 length: 14 residues. The CDR3 nucleotides are TGTGCCAGCAGCTTAGCGGGGGGGGAAGAGACCCAGTACTTC. Translating it yields CASSLAGGEETQYF.

The CDR3 here is CASSKLLSGGYQETQYF. In DNA form, the CDR3 reads TGTGCCAGCAGCAAACTTCTCTCCGGAGGTTACCAAGAGACCCAGTACTTC. V and J are TRBV21-1 and TRBJ2-5; whether TRBD2, the table's D call, matches the DNA was not checked. TRBV21-1 counts as a pseudogene. The CDR3 is made up of 17 amino acids.

This chain joins TRBV9 and TRBJ1-2, with D maybe TRBD1 (6 bases). There are 16 residues in the CDR3. CDR1 is SGDLS, CDR2 YYNGEE, per germline. The V end lost 3 bases, the J end lost 4 bases, and 19 bases lay between the germline ends. The DNA for the CDR3 is TGTGCCAGCAGCGAGGGTCAATCAGGGGCCCGCTATGGCTACACCTTC. Translating it yields CASSEGQSGARYGYTF.

The V gene is TRBV7-9, the J gene TRBJ1-1; tentative D call: TRBD1 (6 bases). Germline CDR1 SEHNR, CDR2 FQNEAQ (reference sequence). The CDR3 loop spans 10 amino acids. The germline V and J ends were trimmed by 5 bases and 8 bases, with 6 bases remaining between them. CDR3 sequence reads: CASSGTEAFF. CDR3 coding DNA: TGTGCCAGCAGCGGGACAGAAGCTTTCTTT.